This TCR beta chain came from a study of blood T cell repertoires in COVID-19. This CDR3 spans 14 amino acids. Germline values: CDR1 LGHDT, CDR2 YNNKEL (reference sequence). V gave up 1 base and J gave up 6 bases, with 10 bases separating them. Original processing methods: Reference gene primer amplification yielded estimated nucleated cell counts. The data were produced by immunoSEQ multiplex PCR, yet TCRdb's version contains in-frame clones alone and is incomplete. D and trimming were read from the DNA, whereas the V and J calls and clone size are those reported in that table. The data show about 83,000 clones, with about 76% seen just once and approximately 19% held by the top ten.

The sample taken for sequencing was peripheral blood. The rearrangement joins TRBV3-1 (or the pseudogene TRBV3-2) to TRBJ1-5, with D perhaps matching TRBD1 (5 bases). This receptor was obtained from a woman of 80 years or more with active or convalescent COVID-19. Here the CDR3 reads CASSQGGEGQPQHF. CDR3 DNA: TGTGCCAGCAGCCAAGGGGGGGAGGGTCAGCCCCAGCATTTT.